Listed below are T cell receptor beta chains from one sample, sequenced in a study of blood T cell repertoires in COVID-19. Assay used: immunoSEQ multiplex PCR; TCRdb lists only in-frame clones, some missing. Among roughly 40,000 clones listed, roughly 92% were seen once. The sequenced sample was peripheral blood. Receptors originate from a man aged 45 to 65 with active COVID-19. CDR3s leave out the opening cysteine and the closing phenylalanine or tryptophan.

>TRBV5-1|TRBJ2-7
ASRDSSYEQY
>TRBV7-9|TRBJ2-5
ASSQKRVLEETQY
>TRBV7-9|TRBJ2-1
ASSLAEKPEQF
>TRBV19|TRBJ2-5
ASSIEGAGVAQY
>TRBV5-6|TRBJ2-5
ASSPLGGEETQY
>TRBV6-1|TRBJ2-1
ASSEEDSGVYNEQF
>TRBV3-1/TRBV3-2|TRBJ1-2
ASSFRGHDGYT
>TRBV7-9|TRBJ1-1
ASSPTGGFAF
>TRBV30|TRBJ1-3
AWSIFNSGNTIY
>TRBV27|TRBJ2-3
ASTPYGLQGSDTQY
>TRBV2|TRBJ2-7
ASKLDFVSEQY
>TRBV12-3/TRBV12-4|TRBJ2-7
ASTRTGFHEQY
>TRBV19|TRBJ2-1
ASSRLAGGVSYNEQF
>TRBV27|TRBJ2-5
ASRFSGRVETQY
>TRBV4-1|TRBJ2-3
ASSQDISSGRTDTQY
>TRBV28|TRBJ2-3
AIVPQGSTDTQY